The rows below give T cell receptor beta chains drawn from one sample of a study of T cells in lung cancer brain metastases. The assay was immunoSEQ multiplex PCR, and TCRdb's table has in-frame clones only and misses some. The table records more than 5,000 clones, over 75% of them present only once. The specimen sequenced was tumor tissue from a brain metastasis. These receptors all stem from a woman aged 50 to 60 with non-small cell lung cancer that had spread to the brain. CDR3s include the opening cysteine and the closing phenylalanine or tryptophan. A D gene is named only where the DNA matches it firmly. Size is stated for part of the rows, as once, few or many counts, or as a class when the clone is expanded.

cdr3_aa: CASGYQPQHF
cdr3_nt: TGTGCCAGCGGGTATCAGCCCCAGCATTTT
j_call: TRBJ1-5
clone_size: few
v_call: TRBV28
d_call: -

cdr3_aa: CASSYFPGLEAFF
cdr3_nt: TGTGCCAGCAGCTACTTCCCGGGGCTTGAAGCTTTCTTT
j_call: TRBJ1-1
clone_size: -
v_call: TRBV11-2
d_call: -

cdr3_aa: CASSPPTGGRETQYF
cdr3_nt: TGTGCCAGCTCACCACCGACAGGTGGAAGGGAGACCCAGTACTTC
j_call: TRBJ2-5
clone_size: -
v_call: TRBV18
d_call: -

cdr3_aa: CASRKTLGDEQFF
cdr3_nt: TGTGCCAGCAGAAAAACCCTGGGGGACGAGCAGTTCTTC
j_call: TRBJ2-1
clone_size: -
v_call: TRBV5-5
d_call: -

cdr3_aa: CANTGPPLGGYEQYF
cdr3_nt: TGCGCCAATACGGGCCCACCACTTGGAGGCTACGAGCAGTACTTC
j_call: TRBJ2-7
clone_size: once
v_call: TRBV10-1
d_call: -

cdr3_aa: CAWSVGPFTEAFF
cdr3_nt: TGTGCCTGGAGTGTTGGGCCGTTCACTGAAGCTTTCTTT
j_call: TRBJ1-1
clone_size: -
v_call: TRBV30
d_call: -

cdr3_aa: CASSPSPRGKGTEAFF
cdr3_nt: TGTGCCAGCTCACCATCCCCGCGGGGAAAGGGTACTGAAGCTTTCTTT
j_call: TRBJ1-1
clone_size: -
v_call: TRBV18
d_call: -

cdr3_aa: CAISEPPIGGFDEAFF
cdr3_nt: TGTGCCATCAGTGAGCCCCCGATCGGGGGGTTCGATGAAGCTTTCTTT
j_call: TRBJ1-1
clone_size: -
v_call: TRBV10-3
d_call: -

cdr3_aa: CASSPSQPEQFF
cdr3_nt: TGTGCCAGCTCACCTAGCCAGCCTGAGCAGTTCTTC
j_call: TRBJ2-1
clone_size: -
v_call: TRBV18
d_call: -

cdr3_aa: CASSWGVGYGYTF
cdr3_nt: TGTGCCAGCAGTTGGGGGGTTGGCTATGGCTACACCTTC
j_call: TRBJ1-2
clone_size: -
v_call: TRBV28
d_call: -

cdr3_aa: CASSLAPGQSYNEQFF
cdr3_nt: TGTGCCAGCAGCTTGGCCCCGGGACAGTCCTACAATGAGCAGTTCTTC
j_call: TRBJ2-1
clone_size: -
v_call: TRBV28
d_call: TRBD1

cdr3_aa: CASSPTNTEAFF
cdr3_nt: TGTGCCAGCAGCCCTACGAACACTGAAGCTTTCTTT
j_call: TRBJ1-1
clone_size: -
v_call: TRBV11-2
d_call: -

cdr3_aa: CASSPADTGVSYEQYF
cdr3_nt: TGTGCCAGCAGCCCAGCGGATACAGGGGTATCCTACGAGCAGTACTTC
j_call: TRBJ2-7
clone_size: -
v_call: TRBV7-3
d_call: TRBD1

cdr3_aa: CASSLKGSTQYF
cdr3_nt: TGTGCCAGCAGCTTAAAGGGATCTACGCAGTATTTT
j_call: TRBJ2-3
clone_size: -
v_call: TRBV5-4
d_call: -

cdr3_aa: CASSIIGTSTDTQYF
cdr3_nt: TGTGCCAGTAGTATTATCGGGACTAGCACAGATACGCAGTATTTT
j_call: TRBJ2-3
clone_size: -
v_call: TRBV19
d_call: -

cdr3_aa: CASSSHTDTQYF
cdr3_nt: TGTGCCAGCAGTTCTCACACAGATACGCAGTATTTT
j_call: TRBJ2-3
clone_size: few
v_call: TRBV2
d_call: -

cdr3_aa: CASSLRRQISGNTIYF
cdr3_nt: TGTGCCAGCAGTCTCCGACGACAGATCTCTGGAAACACCATATATTTT
j_call: TRBJ1-3
clone_size: -
v_call: TRBV27
d_call: -

cdr3_aa: CASSLALAAVGGDEQFF
cdr3_nt: TGCGCCAGCAGCTTGGCCTTAGCGGCTGTAGGAGGCGATGAGCAGTTCTTC
j_call: TRBJ2-1
clone_size: -
v_call: TRBV5-1
d_call: -

cdr3_aa: CSATVGEKLFF
cdr3_nt: TGCAGTGCTACGGTTGGAGAAAAACTGTTTTTT
j_call: TRBJ1-4
clone_size: -
v_call: TRBV20-1
d_call: -

cdr3_aa: CASTRLSGRLNTEAFF
cdr3_nt: TGTGCCAGTACTAGGCTTTCGGGACGGTTGAACACTGAAGCTTTCTTT
j_call: TRBJ1-1
clone_size: -
v_call: TRBV19
d_call: -

cdr3_aa: CAWKARDSGNTIYF
cdr3_nt: TGTGCCTGGAAAGCCAGGGACTCTGGAAACACCATATATTTT
j_call: TRBJ1-3
clone_size: -
v_call: TRBV30
d_call: -

cdr3_aa: CASRNGQSYEQYF
cdr3_nt: TGTGCCAGCAGGAACGGACAATCCTACGAGCAGTACTTC
j_call: TRBJ2-7
clone_size: -
v_call: TRBV7-9
d_call: -

cdr3_aa: CASSRDRFDEQYF
cdr3_nt: TGCGCCAGCTCCAGGGACAGGTTCGACGAGCAGTACTTC
j_call: TRBJ2-7
clone_size: few
v_call: TRBV5-1
d_call: TRBD1

cdr3_aa: CASSPGANVLTF
cdr3_nt: TGTGCCAGCAGCCCTGGGGCCAACGTCCTGACTTTC
j_call: TRBJ2-6
clone_size: -
v_call: TRBV5-6
d_call: -

cdr3_aa: CSVEELADEQYF
cdr3_nt: TGCAGCGTTGAAGAACTAGCGGACGAGCAGTACTTC
j_call: TRBJ2-7
clone_size: once
v_call: TRBV29-1
d_call: TRBD2

cdr3_aa: CASSNDGNRRNTIYF
cdr3_nt: TGTGCCAGCAGCAATGACGGGAACAGAAGAAACACCATATATTTT
j_call: TRBJ1-3
clone_size: -
v_call: TRBV11-2
d_call: -

cdr3_aa: CASSYSTANYGYTF
cdr3_nt: TGTGCCAGCAGTTACTCGACAGCTAACTATGGCTACACCTTC
j_call: TRBJ1-2
clone_size: -
v_call: TRBV6-6
d_call: -

cdr3_aa: CASSPLGATNEKLFF
cdr3_nt: TGTGCCAGCTCACCTCTGGGTGCAACTAATGAAAAACTGTTTTTT
j_call: TRBJ1-4
clone_size: -
v_call: TRBV18
d_call: -

cdr3_aa: CASSEYGTRNTEAFF
cdr3_nt: TGTGCCAGCAGTGAATATGGGACAAGGAACACTGAAGCTTTCTTT
j_call: TRBJ1-1
clone_size: -
v_call: TRBV25-1
d_call: -

cdr3_aa: CASSQEAGQVSTF
cdr3_nt: TGCGCCAGCAGCCAAGAAGCAGGGCAAGTAAGCACCTTC
j_call: TRBJ1-2
clone_size: -
v_call: TRBV4-3
d_call: -